The entry that follows covers one TCR beta chain sequence. This clonotype occurred many times. This receptor's antigen is unknown. It has no much larger one-base neighbor in the sample; base qualities were not kept. The data stem from a study of T-cell reconstitution after alpha-beta-depleted transplantation in children listed by TCRdb under 2016. With respect to the entire study: Using TCR repertoire profiling, the study quantitatively followed how T-cell immune reconstitution unfolded in children after TCRalphabeta/CD19-depleted allogeneic hematopoietic cell transplantation. Summary of the overall study and its limitations: The high TCRbeta diversity at day 60 in some patients was ascribed to recipient T cells and intrathymic progenitors that had survived conditioning. The apparently early recovery of alphabetaT-cell counts about two months after transplant reportedly depended on only several hundred rapidly expanded clones that came from non-depleted graft cells. Hyperexpanded clone frequencies declined over subsequent months; after one year, T-cell counts and TCRbeta diversity were mostly attributed to newly produced T cells.

The meaning of the sample's treatment or condition label: allogeneic hematopoietic cell transplantation with graft depleted of TCRalphabeta T cells and CD19 B cells. The transplant recipients were children given TCRalphabeta/CD19-depleted allogeneic hematopoietic cell grafts. Libraries were made using PCR. Data came from an Illumina HiSeq 2500. To normalize quantification of the TCRbeta repertoire, the TCR libraries were built with molecular barcoding that relied on unique molecular identifiers. The public sequencing data were trimmed at Q25 with fastp and processed into clonotypes with MiXCR by TCRdb, which kept only in-frame beta chains. Rows with a matching CDR3 protein are joined into one entry that keeps the most common DNA and genes. The sample data list hundreds of thousands of distinct CDR3 sequences, and 6% to 10% of these were observed just once. The ten largest account for approximately 8.2% of the sample.

Measured from the cysteine to the phenylalanine, the CDR3 is 16 residues long. Here the CDR3 DNA is all that survives: 48 bases in frame from base 1. From the germline V gene (reference sequence), CDR1 is SEHNR and CDR2 is FQNEAQ. At the junction V is shortened by 7 bases and J by 0 bases, with 16 bases in between. The sequence links TRBV7-9 to TRBJ2-4; TRBD1 might be the D gene, on 6 matching bases. Sample: peripheral blood, taken 360 days after TCRalphabeta/CD19-depleted stem cell transplant. The clonotype originates from a female patient aged 2 to 10 who had a stem cell transplant for Fanconi anemia, so the T cells may come from the graft donor. The DNA sequence is TGTGCCAGCACCCGTAACAGGGCCTCAGCCAAAAACATTCAGTACTTC. It translates to CASTRNRASAKNIQYF.